These 30 T cell receptor beta chains originate from one sample sequenced in a study of Graves' ophthalmopathy and Graves' hyperthyroidism. From RNA, the CDR3 regions of TCR beta chains were amplified and sequenced. Second-round multiplex PCR came after first-round RT-PCR with HTBI primers. TCRdb reanalysed the multiplex PCR reads using MiXCR and keeps one entry per CDR3 protein. The sample carries 650,000 to 900,000 distinct CDR3 sequences, approximately 40% recorded once. Sequenced: peripheral blood. These receptors all come from an adult man with Graves' ophthalmopathy.

In this sample, this clonotype turned up a few times. The junction and the germline gene differ at one end; a read error may be behind it. The J gene is TRBJ2-7, the V gene TRBV7-9; TRBD1 agrees at 9 bases. CDR1 is SEHNR and CDR2 is FQNEAQ in the germline V gene (reference sequence). This CDR3 is built from 12 residues. Here the CDR3 reads CASSRGQGLLGF. In nucleotides, the CDR3 is TGTGCCAGCAGCCGGGGACAGGGCCTCCTGGGCTTC.

The chain is built from TRBV7-9 and TRBJ1-1; 8 bases line up with TRBD1. CDR3 length: 12 residues. With 5 bases clipped from V and 10 bases from J, the junction kept 6 bases outside the gene matches. CDR1 and CDR2 (germline): SEHNR, FQNEAQ (reference sequence). The CDR3 DNA sequence: TGTGCCAGCAGCACTACAGACAGGGGAGCTTTCTTT. Residues: CASSTTDRGAFF.

The rearrangement joins TRBV20-1 to TRBJ1-4; maybe TRBD1 (6 bases). This CDR3 contains 14 residues. CDR1 and CDR2 (germline): DFQATT, SNEGSKA (reference sequence). V was clipped by 5 bases and J by 5 bases, with 15 bases between them. The CDR3 DNA reads TGCAGTGCTGTAAGCGGGGGGGCAAATGAAAAACTGTTTTTT. This codes for CSAVSGGANEKLFF.

This clonotype came up many times. The chain carries TRBV25-1 and TRBJ1-1; tentatively, D is TRBD1 (6 bases). Trimming stripped 5 bases from V and 3 bases from J, with 10 bases between. Germline lookup yields CDR1 MGHDK and CDR2 SYGVNS. This CDR3 has 13 amino acids. CDR3 nucleotides: TGTGCCAGCAGTACCTCAGGGGACACTGAAGCTTTCTTT. It yields the protein CASSTSGDTEAFF.

V gene TRBV20-1 combines with J gene TRBJ2-5; TRBD2 matches 8 bases. The CDR3 is 13 amino acids. V lost 3 bases to trimming and J lost 5 bases; unmatched junction nucleotides: 5. Germline V gene data show CDR1 as DFQATT and CDR2 as SNEGSKA (reference sequence). In nucleotides, the CDR3 is TGCAGTGCTAGCCCGGGGGGGAGGGAGACCCAGTACTTC. Translated, it gives CSASPGGRETQYF.

This clonotype occurred many times. The chain recombines TRBV2 with TRBJ1-1; D remains ambiguous. The germline CDR1 and CDR2 sequences are SNHLY and FYNNEI. V was clipped by 10 bases and J by 4 bases, with 19 bases between them. The CDR3 spans 14 residues. The CDR3 sequence: CANPKHEVFTEAFF. The DNA of the CDR3 is TGTGCCAATCCTAAACACGAAGTATTCACTGAAGCTTTCTTT.

The V gene is TRBV10-3, the J gene TRBJ1-2; D is possibly TRBD1 (6 bases). Per the germline V gene, CDR1 is ENHRY and CDR2 is SYGVKD. The CDR3 is 14 residues long. The V gene lost 10 bases and the J gene lost 0 bases, with 15 bases spanning the gap. CDR3 sequence: CASKAGAANYGYTF. The CDR3 region has the DNA TGTGCCAGCAAAGCAGGGGCAGCTAACTATGGCTACACCTTC.

This clonotype came up a few times. The chain carries TRBV7-2 and TRBJ1-4; a weak D match, TRBD1 (6 bases). Germline V lookup: CDR1 SGHTA, CDR2 FQGNSA. Trimming left V 0 bases short and J 4 bases short, with 9 bases between. The CDR3 consists of 15 residues. The CDR3 DNA is TGTGCCAGCAGCTTAGCCGGGACAAGTAATGAAAAACTGTTTTTT. Its translation is CASSLAGTSNEKLFF.

This clonotype was found many times. V is TRBV10-3 and J is TRBJ2-7; D is undetermined. The V and J ends lost 2 bases and 3 bases respectively, with 5 bases between them. Germline assignment: CDR1 ENHRY and CDR2 SYGVKD. The CDR3 runs to 12 residues. The CDR3 protein is CAISERYYEQYF. In DNA, the CDR3 is TGTGCCATCAGTGAGAGATACTACGAGCAGTACTTC.

The DNA of the CDR3 is TGTGCCAGCAGCTTAACATTAAGGGGTGAAGCTTTCTTT. Translating gives CASSLTLRGEAFF. The chain combines TRBV7-9 with TRBJ1-1; TRBD1 might be the D (5 bases). CDR1 and CDR2 from the germline V gene are SEHNR and FQNEAQ (reference sequence). Trimming cost V 2 bases and J 7 bases, with 11 bases left between them. There are 13 residues in the CDR3.

This clonotype was detected only a few times. A junction boundary mismatches the germline segment, possibly from a read error. V is TRBV24-1 and J is TRBJ1-5, with D unresolved. From germline, CDR1 is KGHDR and CDR2 SFDVKD. CDR3 length: 15 residues. The CDR3 sequence is CASSAWSAGTQPQHF. The DNA for the CDR3 is TGTGCCAGCAGTGCCTGGTCCGCGGGCACTCAGCCCCAGCATTTT.

The J gene is TRBJ1-5, the V gene TRBV29-1; 9 bases are a match to TRBD1. The germline V gene encodes CDR1 SQVTM and CDR2 ANQGSEA. The CDR3 contains 13 residues. The CDR3 reads CSAMGQGFEPQHF. The DNA for the CDR3 is TGCAGTGCTATGGGACAGGGATTCGAGCCCCAGCATTTT.

This clonotype was recorded a few times. This chain links TRBV28 with TRBJ1-5; tentatively, D is TRBD1 (5 bases). CDR3 size: 14 residues. V shed 3 bases and J shed 6 bases, with 12 bases lying between them. Germline V gene data show CDR1 as MDHEN and CDR2 as SYDVKM. The CDR3 here is CASSLGVLGQPQHF. In nucleotides, the CDR3 is TGTGCCAGCAGTTTGGGGGTACTCGGTCAGCCCCAGCATTTT.

The J gene is TRBJ1-5, the V gene TRBV19, with D uncertain. Germline CDR1 is LNHDA and CDR2 is SQIVND (reference sequence). Trimming took 5 bases from V and 0 from J, leaving 14 bases between them. The CDR3 is made up of 16 amino acids. The CDR3 loop is CASSPSGKGSNQPQHF. Here the CDR3 DNA reads TGTGCCAGTAGTCCGTCTGGGAAAGGTAGCAATCAGCCCCAGCATTTT.

In its sample, this clonotype was seen a few times. The chain recombines TRBV7-9 with TRBJ2-5, with D possibly TRBD1 on 5 matching bases. The CDR3 contains 14 residues. With 3 bases removed from V and 6 bases from J, the gap between germline ends came to 14 bases. Germline V lookup: CDR1 SEHNR, CDR2 FQNEAQ (reference sequence). The CDR3 spells CASSFRVTQQTQYF. CDR3 in DNA: TGTGCCAGCAGCTTCAGGGTGACCCAGCAGACCCAGTACTTC.

This clonotype was observed many times. The gene calls are TRBV20-1 and TRBJ1-1; D possibly corresponds to TRBD1 (5 bases). CDR1 DFQATT and CDR2 SNEGSKA come from the germline V gene (reference sequence). This CDR3 is 12 amino acids long. DNA of the CDR3: TGCAGCTGGGACCTAGGAGGGGCTGAAGCTTTCTTT. It translates to CSWDLGGAEAFF.

The V call is TRBV19, the J call TRBJ2-6; D is unclear. V was pared by 7 bases and J by 0 bases, with 13 bases between. This CDR3 comprises 16 residues. CDR1 is LNHDA, CDR2 SQIVND, per germline (reference sequence). The DNA for the CDR3 is TGTGCCAGTACCCCCTCCGCGCCCTCTGGGGCCAACGTCCTGACTTTC. Encoded protein: CASTPSAPSGANVLTF. Combining the CDR3 with reference TRBV19 and TRBJ2-6 gives the whole variable domain DGGITQSPKYLFRKEGQNVTLSCEQNLNHDAMYWYRQDPGQGLRLIYYSQIVNDFQKGDIAEGYSVSREKKESFPLTVTSAQKNPTAFYLCASTPSAPSGANVLTFGAGSRLTVL.

Points on this clonotype: An end of the junction does not agree with germline; a read error may underlie this. V is TRBV7-9 and J is TRBJ2-2; 7 bases align to TRBD1. The CDR3 consists of 17 residues. Germline assignment: CDR1 SEHNR and CDR2 FQNEAQ (reference sequence). CDR3 in amino acids: CASSQGGPGQITGELFF. CDR3 coding DNA: TGCGCCAGCAGCCAAGGGGGCCCAGGACAGATCACCGGGGAGCTGTTTTTT.

The CDR3 coding sequence is TGTGCCAGCAGCCCCAGCGGGAGCAAGACAGATACGCAGTATTTT. The encoded protein is CASSPSGSKTDTQYF. This chain joins TRBV11-1 and TRBJ2-3; TRBD2 agrees at 8 bases. CDR1 SGHAT and CDR2 FQDESV come from the germline V gene (reference sequence). There are 15 residues in the CDR3. The junction had 7 bases not matched to a gene; V was cut back by 5 bases and J by 3 bases.

There are a few counts of this clonotype. V and J are TRBV6-6 and TRBJ1-4; unclear D gene. Germline values: CDR1 MNHNY, CDR2 SVGAGI (reference sequence). Trimming stripped 2 bases from V and 4 bases from J, with 5 bases between. The CDR3 loop spans 13 amino acids. The CDR3: CASSYVNNEKLFF. The CDR3 region has the DNA TGTGCCAGCAGTTACGTCAATAATGAAAAACTGTTTTTT.

The rearrangement joins TRBV11-2 to TRBJ2-7, with D perhaps TRBD2 (6 bases). The V gene's germline CDR1 is SGHAT and CDR2 FQNNGV. This CDR3 is 14 amino acids long. Between the trimmed V and J ends, which lost 5 bases and 3 bases, there was a span of 14 bases. The CDR3 DNA sequence: TGTGCCAGCAGCGGGAGGACCCTTAGCTACGAGCAGTACTTC. This translates into CASSGRTLSYEQYF.

A few counts support this clonotype. The chain uses TRBV7-9 and TRBJ1-1; the D is unclear. The V gene lost 5 bases and the J gene lost 5 bases, with 15 bases spanning the gap. Germline-derived CDR1 and CDR2 are SEHNR and FQNEAQ (reference sequence). CDR3 length: 14 residues. CDR3 DNA: TGTGCCAGCAGCCGTTCTTTGGGGTGGACTGAAGCTTTCTTT. It translates to CASSRSLGWTEAFF.

Note on this clonotype: Sequence at one end of the junction differs from germline and may be a read error. The chain combines TRBV24-1 with TRBJ2-7; no firm D call. TRBJ2-1 explains the end of the DNA better; the J call may be wrong. This CDR3 region has 12 residues. CDR1 KGHDR and CDR2 SFDVKD come from the germline V gene. The CDR3 sequence is CASSYRVVEQFF. The CDR3 coding sequence is TGTGCCAGCAGTTACCGGGTGGTAGAGCAGTTCTTC.

This clonotype was seen ten or more times. This chain connects TRBV7-2 to TRBJ2-2; possibly TRBD1 for D (5 bases). Trimming removed 2 bases from V and 7 bases from J, with 11 bases in between. The germline CDR1 and CDR2 sequences are SGHTA and FQGNSA. This CDR3 has 14 residues. CDR3 coding DNA: TGTGCCAGCAGCTTAAGTGGGGCCGGCGGGGAGCTGTTTTTT. Translating it yields CASSLSGAGGELFF.

The chain joins TRBV5-1 to TRBJ1-3; a weak D match, TRBD1 (5 bases). There are 14 residues in the CDR3. Germline V CDR1 and CDR2: SGHRS, YFSETQ. The V end was cut by 0 bases, the J end by 9 bases, with 13 bases between. DNA for the CDR3: TGCGCCAGCAGCTTGGCGGGGGATAGGGGCACCATATATTTT. Residues: CASSLAGDRGTIYF.

CDR3: CSVEGYSGQGSSVGYGYTF. For the CDR3, the DNA is TGCAGCGTTGAAGGCTACAGCGGACAGGGGTCTTCGGTTGGGTATGGCTACACCTTC. This chain connects TRBV29-1 to TRBJ1-2; 9 bases align to TRBD1. Trimming removed 1 base from V and 5 bases from J; junction bases left unmatched: 20. Per the germline V gene, CDR1 is SQVTM and CDR2 is ANQGSEA. The CDR3 is made up of 19 amino acids.

The chain couples TRBV10-3 to TRBJ2-7; 15 bases fit TRBD2. The germline V gene encodes CDR1 ENHRY and CDR2 SYGVKD. The V segment lost 4 bases and the J segment 2 bases; nucleotides outside the gene matches: 3. This CDR3 is 16 amino acids long. The CDR3 here is CAISAGLAGGTYEQYF. CDR3 nucleotide sequence: TGTGCCATCAGTGCCGGACTAGCGGGAGGGACCTACGAGCAGTACTTC.

The table lists this clonotype with a count of one. Relative to the germline gene, one junction end is altered; a read error may explain this. The chain employs TRBV15 and TRBJ1-2; the D is unclear. The germline V gene encodes CDR1 LNHNV and CDR2 YYDKDF (reference sequence). The CDR3 contains 13 residues. The CDR3 region is CATSGGPGYGHTF. The CDR3 DNA is TGTGCCACCAGCGGCGGTCCGGGCTATGGCCACACCTTC. Variable domain in full (rest from reference TRBV15 and TRBJ1-2): DAMVIQNPRYQVTQFGKPVTLSCSQTLNHNVMYWYQQKSSQAPKLLFHYYDKDFNNEADTPDNFQSRRPNTSFCFLDIRSPGLGDTAMYLCATSGGPGYGHTFGSGTRLTVV.

This chain connects TRBV6-1 to TRBJ1-2, with no clear D. CDR3 length equals 14 residues. The germline gives CDR1 MNHNS, CDR2 SASEGT. V lost 5 bases and J 4 bases, leaving 14 bases between the germline ends. The CDR3 loop reads CASSPSRGSYGYTF. The CDR3 DNA is TGTGCCAGCAGTCCATCCCGGGGAAGCTATGGCTACACCTTC.

The J gene is TRBJ1-5, the V gene TRBV19; D uncertain. This CDR3 is built from 14 residues. Trimming took 3 bases from V and 4 from J, leaving 10 bases between them. Germline V gene data show CDR1 as LNHDA and CDR2 as SQIVND (reference sequence). The CDR3 loop reads CASSMASQNQPQHF. CDR3 nucleotides: TGTGCCAGTAGTATGGCCAGTCAGAATCAGCCCCAGCATTTT.